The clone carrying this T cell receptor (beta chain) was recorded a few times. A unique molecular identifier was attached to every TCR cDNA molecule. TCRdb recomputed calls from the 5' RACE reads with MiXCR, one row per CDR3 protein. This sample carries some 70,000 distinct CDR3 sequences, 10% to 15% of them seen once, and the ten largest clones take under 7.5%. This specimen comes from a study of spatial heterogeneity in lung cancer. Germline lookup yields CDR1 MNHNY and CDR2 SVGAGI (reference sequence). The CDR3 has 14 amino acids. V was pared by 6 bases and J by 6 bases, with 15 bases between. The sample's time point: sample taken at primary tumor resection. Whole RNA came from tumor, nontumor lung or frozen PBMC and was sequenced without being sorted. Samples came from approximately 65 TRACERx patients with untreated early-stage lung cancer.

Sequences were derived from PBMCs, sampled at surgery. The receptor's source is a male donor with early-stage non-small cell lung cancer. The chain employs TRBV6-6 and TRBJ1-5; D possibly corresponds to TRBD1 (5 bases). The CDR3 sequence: CASRGGEWGQPQHF. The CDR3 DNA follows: TGTGCCAGCAGGGGAGGGGAGTGGGGTCAGCCCCAGCATTTT.